This record covers a single TCR beta chain. Its antigen remains unknown. The data are from a study of OX40 agonist ivuxolimab in advanced cancers. Study-wide results and limits: CD4+ and CD8+ blood T cells expanded clonally by week 6 at 0.1 to 3.0 mg/kg.

Trimming stripped 4 bases from V and 0 bases from J, with 12 bases between. Germline V lookup: CDR1 MDHEN, CDR2 SYDVKM. The CDR3 has 15 amino acids. The protocol was immunoSEQ multiplex PCR, while the TCRdb copy is restricted to in-frame clones and leaves out a portion. The data show tens of thousands of clones, more than 75% seen once. This specimen was CD4+ or CD8+ T cells sorted from blood, taken in a trial of the OX40 agonist ivuxolimab. The V gene is TRBV28, the J gene TRBJ1-2, with D maybe TRBD1 (5 bases). This TCR came from an adult with an advanced solid tumor such as melanoma, head and neck, liver or kidney cancer. For the CDR3, the DNA is TGTGCCAGCAGTTGGGGACTAGGTTCTAACTATGGCTACACCTTC. Translation gives CASSWGLGSNYGYTF.